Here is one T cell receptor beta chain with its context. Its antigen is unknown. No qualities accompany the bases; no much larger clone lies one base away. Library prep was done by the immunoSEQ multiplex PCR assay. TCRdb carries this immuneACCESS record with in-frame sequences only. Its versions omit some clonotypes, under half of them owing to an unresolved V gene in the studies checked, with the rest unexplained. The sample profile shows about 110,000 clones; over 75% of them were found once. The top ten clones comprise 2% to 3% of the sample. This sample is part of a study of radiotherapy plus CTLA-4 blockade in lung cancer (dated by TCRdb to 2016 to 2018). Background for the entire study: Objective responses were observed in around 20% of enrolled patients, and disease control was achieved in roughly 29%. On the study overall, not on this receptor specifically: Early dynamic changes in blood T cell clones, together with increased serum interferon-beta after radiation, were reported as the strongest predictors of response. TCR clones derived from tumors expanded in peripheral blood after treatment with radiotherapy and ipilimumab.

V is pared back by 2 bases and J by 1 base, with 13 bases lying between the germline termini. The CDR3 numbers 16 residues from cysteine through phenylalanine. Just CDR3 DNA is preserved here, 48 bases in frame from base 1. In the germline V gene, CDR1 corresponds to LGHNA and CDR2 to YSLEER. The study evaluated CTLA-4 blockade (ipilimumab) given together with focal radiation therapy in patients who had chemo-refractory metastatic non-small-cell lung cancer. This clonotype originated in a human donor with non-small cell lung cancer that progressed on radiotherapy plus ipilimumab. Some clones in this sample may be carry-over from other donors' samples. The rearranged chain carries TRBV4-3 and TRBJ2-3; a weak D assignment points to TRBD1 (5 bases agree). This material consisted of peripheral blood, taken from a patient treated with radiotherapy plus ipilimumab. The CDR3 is CASSQTVWGRTDTQYF. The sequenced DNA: TGCGCCAGCAGCCAAACGGTTTGGGGCCGCACAGATACGCAGTATTTT.